The entry that follows covers one TCR beta chain sequence. The data belong to a study of blood T cell repertoires in COVID-19. In the study overall: From the United States, Italy and Spain came samples of acute and convalescent COVID-19. PBMCs, B-cell-depleted T cells, or T cells provided the cDNA or gDNA that made up the material.

Original processing notes: Reference gene primer amplification in the assay estimated nucleated cell counts. Profiling relied on immunoSEQ multiplex PCR, and the TCRdb table lists in-frame clones only, not all of them. Clonal size and the V and J genes are those of that table, whereas D and trimming came from the DNA. The sample holds approximately 70,000 clones; more than 70% are singletons and the top ten take roughly 19%. The V gene's germline CDR1 is SGHRS and CDR2 YFSETQ. The CDR3 runs to 16 residues. Trimming shortened V by 3 bases and J by 6 bases, and 21 bases separated the two germline ends.

The clonotype comes from a human donor in a cohort sampled during active COVID-19. The sequenced material came from peripheral blood. V is TRBV5-1 and J is TRBJ1-2, with a tentative D call TRBD1 (6 bases). CDR3 nucleotide sequence: TGCGCCAGCAGCTATCACGCCGAAACAGGGTTGAATGGCTACACCTTC. Residues: CASSYHAETGLNGYTF.